The 2 T cell receptor beta chains given below trace back to one sample, sequenced in a study of response to subunit inactivated influenza vaccine. TCRdb processed the RT-PCR reads anew with MiXCR; each CDR3 protein has one entry. The sample has just under 550,000 distinct CDR3 sequences, roughly 23% seen once. The data also belong to a second study, concerning T cells expressing NK-cell markers. Turning to that study: The TCR beta cDNA came from 5'RACE template switching with UMIs.

Sample: CD4+ T cells sorted from PBMCs, taken 12 days after vaccination. The origin of the receptors is a man in his forties or fifties who received an inactivated influenza vaccine.

This clonotype was seen a few times. The junction differs from germline at one of its ends, possibly a read error. The chain has TRBV20-1 and TRBJ1-2, with D possibly TRBD1 on 5 matching bases. This CDR3 region has 11 residues. Germline CDR1 reads DFQATT; CDR2 reads SNEGSKA (reference sequence). CDR3 amino acids: CSARDRWGGYF. The CDR3, as DNA: TGCAGTGCTAGAGATCGATGGGGCGGCTACTTC.

The chain carries TRBV12-3 or TRBV12-4 and TRBJ1-2; 7 bases are shared with TRBD1. The CDR3 extends over 13 amino acids. Trimming cost V 3 bases and J 6 bases; bases outside gene matches: 4. The chain's CDR3 is CASSFAGTDGYTF. The CDR3 DNA follows: TGTGCCAGCAGTTTTGCCGGGACAGATGGCTACACCTTC.